The clone carrying this T cell receptor beta chain was detected ten times or more. Its antigen is undetermined. V lost 2 bases to trimming and J lost 3 bases, with 5 bases between them. Germline loops: CDR1 SQVTM, CDR2 ANQGSEA. The CDR3 spans 11 residues. Beta-chain TCR CDR3 regions were amplified from RNA transcripts. The authors performed first-round RT-PCR with HTBI primers and then a second-round multiplex PCR. Using its own MiXCR run on the multiplex PCR reads, TCRdb lists one record per CDR3 protein. The sample consists of around 1,000,000 distinct CDR3 sequences, about two fifths of them appearing once. The sample belongs to a study of Graves' ophthalmopathy and Graves' hyperthyroidism. Overall study context: Hyperthyroidism counted as stable given no ophthalmopathy within 18 months of follow-up.

Findings and caveats of the study: In blood, most expanded thyroid clonotypes above 0.001 frequency were also detected.

Patients in the hyperthyroidism group, adults aged 18 to 65, were newly diagnosed, under 2 months' duration. The sequence derives from an adult man with Graves' hyperthyroidism. Sequencing used peripheral blood or thyroid tissue (not recorded which). The chain recombines TRBV29-1 with TRBJ2-7; no clear D gene. The CDR3 sequence: CSVEYSYEQYF. CDR3 in DNA: TGCAGCGTTGAATACAGCTACGAGCAGTACTTC.